This record concerns one T cell receptor (beta chain) sequence. Its antigen is currently unknown. The V end was cut by 1 base, the J end by 1 base, with 12 bases between. CDR1 is LGHDT, CDR2 YNNKEL, per germline (reference sequence). The CDR3 has 16 amino acids. This entry belongs to a study of identical twins. Study-level findings and limits: Where beta out-of-frame sequences were concerned, excess twin sharing was weaker. High-abundance cord blood beta clonotypes had fewer insertions; memory repertoires showed none. Part of the zero-insertion signal could reflect confounding by invariant MAIT and iNKT cells.

Unique molecular identifiers were in the cDNA, with template-switch universal primer binding. TCRdb passed the 5' RACE reads through MiXCR, listing each CDR3 protein once. This table holds 500,000 to 550,000 distinct CDR3 sequences, around 20% found once. These data also formed part of another study, on yellow fever vaccine responses in identical twins.

The TCR was taken from a young woman in good health. The rearrangement joins TRBV3-1 to TRBJ2-3; no reliable D call. The sequencing input was CD4+ T cells sorted from blood. The CDR3 nucleotides read TGTGCCAGCAGCCAAGCCTTAGGGATACGCACAGATACGCAGTATTTT. This sequence encodes CASSQALGIRTDTQYF.